Following are 27 T cell receptor beta chains from one sample sequenced in a study of blood T cell repertoires in COVID-19 (dated by TCRdb to the early 2020s). The library was prepared using the immunoSEQ multiplex PCR assay. Imported from immuneACCESS, the table was reduced by TCRdb to in-frame sequences with V and J called. These copies leave out some clones; in studies compared against another copy, an unresolved V gene accounts for under half, and the cause of the remainder is not known. Here the sample has 200,000 to 300,000 clones; about 83% occur a single time. The ten largest clones represent about 2.1% of the sample. Specimen: PBMCs or T cells enriched from blood (not recorded which). These receptors were collected from a woman aged 50 to 65 who had recovered from COVID-19.

This clone was detected ten times or more. The V gene is TRBV7-8, the J gene TRBJ1-6; the D is unclear. Germline V gene data show CDR1 as SGHVS and CDR2 as FQNEAQ. The CDR3 is 13 residues long. Trimming shortened V by 3 bases and J by 9 bases, and 9 bases separated the two germline ends. The CDR3 nucleotides are TGTGCCAGCAGCTTTCGGGAAAGTTCACCCCTCCACTTT. This translates into CASSFRESSPLHF.

This chain connects TRBV5-6 to TRBJ2-7, with 16 bases lining up with TRBD2. Trimming removed 1 base from V and 2 bases from J; junction bases left unmatched: 6. The CDR3 spans 18 residues. Germline assignment: CDR1 SGHDT and CDR2 YYEEEE. The CDR3 region is CASSLLYGTSGRAYEQYF. DNA of the CDR3: TGTGCCAGCAGCTTGCTTTACGGGACTAGCGGGAGGGCCTACGAGCAGTACTTC.

V and J are TRBV7-2 and TRBJ1-2; D not resolved. Germline V gene lookup returns CDR1 SGHTA and CDR2 FQGNSA. The CDR3 sequence is 15 residues long. The V gene lost 5 bases and the J gene lost 0 bases, with 13 bases spanning the gap. The CDR3 bases are TGTGCCAGCAGCCTCTCAAGTACACCTAACTATGGCTACACCTTC. The encoded protein is CASSLSSTPNYGYTF.

This clone was seen a few times. The chain couples TRBV5-4 to TRBJ2-1; TRBD2 is a possible D gene (6 bases). V lost 4 bases and J lost 5, with 19 bases in between. Germline CDR1 and CDR2: SGHNT and YYREEE (reference sequence). CDR3 length: 16 amino acids. This chain's CDR3 is CASSQTGLTLDNEQFF. The CDR3 DNA sequence: TGTGCCAGCAGCCAAACCGGACTAACCCTTGACAATGAGCAGTTCTTC. Together with reference TRBV5-4 and TRBJ2-1, the CDR3 gives the full variable domain: ETGVTQSPTHLIKTRGQQVTLRCSSQSGHNTVSWYQQALGQGPQFIFQYYREEENGRGNFPPRFSGLQFPNYSSELNVNALELDDSALYLCASSQTGLTLDNEQFFGPGTRLTVL.

The chain is built from TRBV5-6 and TRBJ2-1, with D perhaps TRBD1 (6 bases). The V gene lost 2 bases and the J gene lost 2 bases, with 11 bases spanning the gap. Germline-derived CDR1 and CDR2 are SGHDT and YYEEEE. The CDR3 has 15 amino acids. CDR3 region: CASSFTGSPYNEQFF. CDR3 DNA: TGTGCCAGCAGCTTTACAGGGAGTCCCTACAATGAGCAGTTCTTC.

This chain joins TRBV7-2 and TRBJ1-1; TRBD1 agrees at 8 bases. The CDR3 runs 15 residues. Looked up from germline, CDR1 is SGHTA and CDR2 is FQGNSA. The J segment lost 2 bases and the V segment lost 3 bases, leaving 5 bases of the junction unmatched. CDR3 sequence reads: CASSFRQGTNTEAFF. For the CDR3, the DNA is TGTGCCAGCAGCTTCAGACAGGGGACCAACACTGAAGCTTTCTTT.

CDR3 region: CASSLTSGHTEAFF. CDR3 coding DNA: TGTGCCAGCAGCTTAACGTCCGGTCACACTGAAGCTTTCTTT. The V and J genes are TRBV7-3 and TRBJ1-1; unclear D gene. V was cut by 0 bases and J by 3 bases, with 8 bases left in between. Germline V CDR1 and CDR2: SGHTA, FQGTGA. The CDR3 consists of 14 residues.

V is TRBV11-2 and J is TRBJ2-1; 9 bases agree with TRBD1. CDR1 and CDR2 (germline): SGHAT, FQNNGV. The length of the CDR3 is 15 residues. The V gene end was trimmed by 5 bases and the J gene end by 2 bases; junction bases not matched to a gene: 4. The CDR3 loop is CASSANRGPYNEQFF. CDR3 nucleotides: TGTGCCAGCAGCGCGAACAGGGGGCCCTACAATGAGCAGTTCTTC.

The chain couples TRBV5-1 to TRBJ2-5; D is undetermined. Trimming left V 1 base short and J 2 bases short, with 9 bases between. Germline V CDR1 and CDR2: SGHRS, YFSETQ. The length of the CDR3 is 14 residues. CDR3 nucleotides: TGCGCCAGCAGCTTGACTACTTTTCAAGAGACCCAGTACTTC. Translating gives CASSLTTFQETQYF. Supplemented by reference TRBV5-1 and TRBJ2-5, the full variable domain reads KAGVTQTPRYLIKTRGQQVTLSCSPISGHRSVSWYQQTPGQGLQFLFEYFSETQRNKGNFPGRFSGRQFSNSRSEMNVSTLELGDSALYLCASSLTTFQETQYFGPGTRLLVL.

The V gene is TRBV21-1, the J gene TRBJ1-2; TRBD1 reflects the table's D call only, with no check against the DNA. TRBV21-1 constitutes a pseudogene. The length of the CDR3 is 14 residues. DNA for the CDR3: TGTGCCAGCAGCAAATTGGGCCACTTCTATGGCTACACCTTC. It encodes CASSKLGHFYGYTF.

The chain has TRBV18 and TRBJ2-3; tentatively, D is TRBD1 (7 bases). This CDR3 comprises 16 residues. Trimming stripped 3 bases from V and 9 bases from J, with 22 bases between. Germline V gene lookup returns CDR1 KGHSH and CDR2 LQKENI. The CDR3: CASSPPGQSLLATQYF. CDR3 coding DNA: TGTGCCAGCTCACCCCCGGGACAGTCTTTACTAGCAACGCAGTATTTT.

The J gene is TRBJ2-3, the V gene TRBV5-5, with D possibly matching TRBD2 (6 bases). Trimming stripped 2 bases from V and 3 bases from J, with 10 bases between. Germline loops: CDR1 SGHKS, CDR2 YYEKEE (reference sequence). The CDR3 is 14 amino acids. The CDR3 DNA reads TGTGCCAGCAGCTTCGGGACTCCGACAGATACGCAGTATTTT. This sequence encodes CASSFGTPTDTQYF.

V usage is TRBV2 and J usage is TRBJ1-1; 12 nucleotides match TRBD1. The junction had 13 bases not matched to a gene; V was cut back by 6 bases and J by 11 bases. Germline V lookup: CDR1 SNHLY, CDR2 FYNNEI. The CDR3 totals 15 residues. CDR3 nucleotide sequence: TGTGCCAGCAGAGATTCGGGACAGGGGGCGGGAGGGGCTTTCTTT. It yields the protein CASRDSGQGAGGAFF.

This chain links TRBV9 with TRBJ2-7, with a tentative D call TRBD2 (5 bases). V lost 4 bases and J 2 bases, leaving 13 bases between the germline ends. There are 14 residues in the CDR3. Germline V CDR1 and CDR2: SGDLS, YYNGEE. In DNA, the CDR3 is TGTGCCAGCAGCAGCCGAGGAGGCCCCTACGAGCAGTACTTC. This codes for CASSSRGGPYEQYF. The full variable domain, completed using reference TRBV9 and TRBJ2-7, is DSGVTQTPKHLITATGQRVTLRCSPRSGDLSVYWYQQSLDQGLQFLIQYYNGEERAKGNILERFSAQQFPDLHSELNLSSLELGDSALYFCASSSRGGPYEQYFGPGTRLTVT.

The V and J genes are TRBV6-5 and TRBJ2-1; D perhaps matches TRBD1 (5 bases). Trimming pared 2 bases from V and 4 bases from J, leaving 9 bases between. The CDR3 extends over 14 amino acids. CDR1 and CDR2 from the germline V gene are MNHEY and SVGAGI. CDR3 region: CASSYRTKYNEQFF. The CDR3 DNA reads as TGTGCCAGCAGTTACAGGACAAAATACAATGAGCAGTTCTTC.

This rearrangement joins TRBV7-2 to TRBJ1-6; D is possibly TRBD1 (6 bases). The germline V and J ends were trimmed by 2 bases and 9 bases, with 14 bases remaining between them. The CDR3 loop spans 15 amino acids. CDR1 is SGHTA and CDR2 is FQGNSA in the germline V gene. The CDR3 region is CASSLRRGQGSPLHF. In DNA form, the CDR3 reads TGTGCCAGCAGCTTACGGCGGGGGCAGGGTTCACCCCTCCACTTT.

This chain uses TRBV7-2 with TRBJ2-1; 9 bases fit TRBD2. CDR3 size: 16 residues. CDR1 is SGHTA, CDR2 FQGNSA, per germline. V lost 1 base and J lost 7; bases outside the gene matches: 8. CDR3 protein: CASSLVAGGELNEQFF. The DNA for the CDR3 is TGTGCCAGCAGCTTAGTGGCGGGAGGGGAACTAAATGAGCAGTTCTTC.

The chain's CDR3 is CASSLEGGSDYTF. CDR3 nucleotide sequence: TGTGCCAGCAGCTTAGAAGGGGGCTCGGACTACACCTTC. This rearrangement joins TRBV7-9 to TRBJ1-2; 7 nucleotides agree with TRBD1. J lost 10 bases, V lost 1 base, and 6 bases had no gene match. CDR1 is SEHNR, CDR2 FQNEAQ, per germline (reference sequence). The CDR3 length is 13 residues.

For the CDR3, the DNA is TGTGCCAGCAGTTTATCGACTCCGGATACGCAGTATTTT. It is translated as CASSLSTPDTQYF. J is TRBJ2-3 and V is TRBV27; D unclear. CDR3 length: 13 amino acids. Germline V gene data show CDR1 as MNHEY and CDR2 as SMNVEV (reference sequence). Between the trimmed V and J ends, which lost 0 bases and 6 bases, there was a span of 7 bases.

This chain links TRBV5-4 with TRBJ2-1; TRBD2 matches at 11 bases. V dropped 0 bases and J dropped 7; count of bases not matched to a gene: 3. The CDR3 runs 15 residues. Per the germline V gene, CDR1 is SGHNT and CDR2 is YYREEE (reference sequence). The CDR3: CASSLGVAGGNEQFF. CDR3 sequence (DNA): TGTGCCAGCAGCTTGGGTGTAGCGGGAGGGAATGAGCAGTTCTTC.

The V gene is TRBV27, the J gene TRBJ1-1; 8 nucleotides match TRBD1. V was clipped by 6 bases and J by 6 bases; unmatched bases: 6. Germline V gene lookup returns CDR1 MNHEY and CDR2 SMNVEV (reference sequence). The CDR3 runs to 13 residues. The CDR3 region is CASSLGTGPEAFF. The CDR3 DNA reads TGTGCCAGCAGCCTAGGGACAGGACCTGAAGCTTTCTTT.

The V gene is TRBV7-2, the J gene TRBJ2-7; 9 nucleotides match TRBD2. This CDR3 has 18 amino acids. Germline V gene lookup returns CDR1 SGHTA and CDR2 FQGNSA. J gave up 0 bases and V 3 bases, and 12 bases lay outside the gene matches. The CDR3 DNA reads TGTGCCAGCAGCTTTGCGACTGGGACTAGCCGTTACTCCTACGAGCAGTACTTC. Its translation is CASSFATGTSRYSYEQYF.

V usage is TRBV3-1 (or the pseudogene TRBV3-2) and J usage is TRBJ1-1, with D maybe TRBD1 (6 bases). The ends were cut back, 4 bases at V and 0 bases at J, with 15 bases in the middle. The CDR3 runs 16 residues. Germline V gives CDR1 LGHDT, CDR2 YNNKEL (reference sequence). CDR3 residues: CASSPTGVRMNTEAFF. The CDR3 nucleotides are TGTGCCAGCAGCCCGACAGGCGTCCGCATGAACACTGAAGCTTTCTTT.

This chain links TRBV6-5 with TRBJ2-7; 9 bases map to TRBD1. Germline lookup yields CDR1 MNHEY and CDR2 SVGAGI. Losses at the gene ends were 6 bases for V and 1 base for J; bases not matched to a gene: 7. The CDR3 has 15 residues. CDR3 sequence: CASRKDRGASYEQYF. In nucleotides, the CDR3 is TGTGCCAGCAGAAAGGACAGGGGCGCGTCCTACGAGCAGTACTTC.

This sequence joins TRBV6-5 and TRBJ2-7; maybe TRBD1 (6 bases). Looked up from germline, CDR1 is MNHEY and CDR2 is SVGAGI. This CDR3 spans 14 amino acids. Trimming took off 5 bases at V and 4 bases at J, with 15 bases between the two ends. The CDR3, as DNA: TGTGCCAGCAGTACCTCTGGGGGCTCGTACGAGCAGTACTTC. This gives the protein CASSTSGGSYEQYF.

V and J are TRBV5-4 and TRBJ1-4, with TRBD1 as a possible D gene (6 bases). The CDR3 loop spans 17 amino acids. From germline, CDR1 is SGHNT and CDR2 YYREEE (reference sequence). The germline V and J ends were trimmed by 2 bases and 4 bases, with 18 bases remaining between them. CDR3 nucleotide sequence: TGTGCCAGCAGCTTCTGGGGGGGCGGCACGAATAATGAAAAACTGTTTTTT. This translates into CASSFWGGGTNNEKLFF.

The rearrangement uses TRBV5-1 and TRBJ1-1, with a weak D call TRBD1 (6 bases). Trimming cost V 4 bases and J 4 bases, with 20 bases left between them. This CDR3 has 16 residues. Germline CDR1 is SGHRS and CDR2 is YFSETQ. The CDR3 DNA reads as TGCGCCAGCAGCCTACGTGGGGGGGCCAAGGGCACTGAAGCTTTCTTT. This gives the protein CASSLRGGAKGTEAFF.